The 18 T cell receptor beta chains below all came from one sample that was sequenced in a study of Graves' ophthalmopathy and Graves' hyperthyroidism. CDR3 regions of TCR beta were amplified from RNA transcripts. RT-PCR with HTBI primers came first, then second-round multiplex PCR. MiXCR, applied by TCRdb to the multiplex PCR reads, yields one record per CDR3 protein. Among about 700,000 distinct CDR3 sequences listed, 35% to 45% were seen once. Sequencing was carried out using peripheral blood. These receptors were taken from an adult man with Graves' ophthalmopathy.

This chain uses TRBV29-1 with TRBJ1-1; 8 bases fit TRBD1. Germline CDR1 is SQVTM and CDR2 is ANQGSEA. The CDR3 consists of 11 residues. In nucleotides, the CDR3 is TGCAGTATTCGACAGGGGCTGAAAGCTTTCTTT. Protein sequence: CSIRQGLKAFF.

Many counts were recorded for this clonotype. The V gene is TRBV20-1, the J gene TRBJ2-7; 9 nucleotides match TRBD2. CDR1 DFQATT and CDR2 SNEGSKA come from the germline V gene (reference sequence). The V and J ends lost 6 bases and 6 bases, in that order; junction bases with no gene match: 12. CDR3 length: 14 amino acids. The chain's CDR3 is CSARPLAGLGEQYF. The CDR3 nucleotides are TGCAGTGCAAGGCCCCTAGCGGGATTGGGCGAGCAGTACTTC.

A remark on this clonotype: Germline is not matched at one junction end, which may reflect a read error. The chain uses TRBV29-1 and TRBJ1-2; D perhaps matches TRBD1 (5 bases). Germline loops: CDR1 SQVTM, CDR2 ANQGSEA. CDR3 size: 12 residues. In DNA form, the CDR3 reads TGCAGCGTAGAAGCAGGGTTTTCGGGCTACACCTTC. Its protein product is CSVEAGFSGYTF.

Concerning this clonotype: The junction and the germline gene differ at one end; a read error may be behind it. This chain uses TRBV7-3 with TRBJ2-7; D perhaps matches TRBD1 (6 bases). CDR3 size: 15 residues. In germline, CDR1 is SGHTA, CDR2 FQGTGA. CDR3 sequence (DNA): TGTGCCAGCAGCTTAACTGGGGGCGGCTCCTACGGGCAGTACTTC. Protein sequence: CASSLTGGGSYGQYF.

This clonotype showed up many times. This rearrangement joins TRBV7-2 to TRBJ2-7, with 9 bases identical to TRBD1. This CDR3 region has 15 residues. Per germline, CDR1 SGHTA and CDR2 FQGNSA. Losses at the gene ends were 5 bases for V and 7 bases for J; bases not matched to a gene: 12. CDR3 in amino acids: CASSIYRDRDREQYF. The DNA for the CDR3 is TGTGCCAGCAGCATCTACCGGGACAGGGATAGAGAGCAGTACTTC.

The sample holds one count of this clonotype. The CDR3 sequence: CASPWDTNTGELFF. The CDR3 DNA sequence: TGTGCCAGCCCGTGGGACACCAACACCGGGGAGCTGTTTTTT. V is TRBV25-1 and J is TRBJ2-2; a weak D match, TRBD1 (6 bases). CDR1 and CDR2 from the germline V gene are MGHDK and SYGVNS. Between the trimmed V and J ends, which lost 8 bases and 2 bases, there was a span of 12 bases. The CDR3 extends over 14 amino acids.

This clonotype was recorded a few times. The rearrangement joins TRBV20-1 to TRBJ1-4; D is unclear. CDR1 DFQATT and CDR2 SNEGSKA come from the germline V gene (reference sequence). The CDR3 sequence is 13 residues long. V gave up 1 base and J gave up 3 bases, with 6 bases separating them. In DNA form, the CDR3 reads TGCAGTGCTAGAGGGTCAGCTAATGAAAAACTGTTTTTT. Protein product: CSARGSANEKLFF.

The rearrangement links TRBV12-3 or TRBV12-4 to TRBJ2-2; 7 nucleotides line up with TRBD2. V lost 5 bases and J lost 3; bases outside the gene matches: 9. The CDR3 is 16 residues long. The CDR3: CASSPGLRGDTGELFF. For the CDR3, the DNA is TGTGCCAGCAGTCCGGGACTCCGGGGGGACACCGGGGAGCTGTTTTTT.

This chain joins TRBV7-8 and TRBJ1-2; weak D call: TRBD1 (5 bases). The germline CDR1 and CDR2 sequences are SGHVS and FQNEAQ. Trimming cost V 1 base and J 4 bases, with 10 bases left between them. The CDR3 spans 14 residues. The CDR3 protein is CASSLVGTFYGYTF. In DNA, the CDR3 is TGTGCCAGCAGCTTAGTGGGGACCTTCTATGGCTACACCTTC.

V and J are TRBV4-1 and TRBJ2-2; 9 bases align to TRBD1. From germline, CDR1 is MGHRA and CDR2 YSYEKL. V was clipped by 8 bases and J by 5 bases; unmatched bases: 6. This CDR3 contains 14 residues. CDR3 sequence: CASGQGWETGELFF. The CDR3 nucleotides read TGCGCCAGCGGACAGGGGTGGGAGACCGGGGAGCTGTTTTTT.

The chain is built from TRBV3-1 and TRBJ2-2; D is undetermined. The CDR3 contains 14 residues. The V gene's germline CDR1 is LGHDT and CDR2 YNNKEL (reference sequence). Trimming took off 4 bases at V and 4 bases at J, with 10 bases between the two ends. The CDR3 coding sequence is TGTGCCAGCAGCCCCCCGAAGGGCACCGGGGAGCTGTTTTTT. It translates to CASSPPKGTGELFF.

This clonotype was picked up one time. The conserved phenylalanine or tryptophan normally closing the CDR3 is absent here, so this likely arose from a read error. The DNA is left out, because the CDR3 cannot be placed on it with certainty; the CDR3 is given as TCRdb lists it. The chain combines TRBV2 with TRBJ2-5; TRBD1 was called by the table and not checked on the DNA. CDR1 is SNHLY and CDR2 is FYNNEI in the germline V gene. The CDR3 is made up of 8 amino acids, end residues included. This CDR3 reads CASKGGGP.

The V call is TRBV11-2, the J call TRBJ1-3; D is possibly TRBD1 (6 bases). The V gene's germline CDR1 is SGHAT and CDR2 FQNNGV. The CDR3 has 19 amino acids. V was shortened by 5 bases and J by 0 bases, with 23 bases between the two germline ends. This CDR3 reads CASSPKVGGSQDSGNTIYF. In DNA, the CDR3 is TGTGCCAGCAGCCCAAAGGTCGGGGGCTCGCAAGACTCTGGAAACACCATATATTTT.

This chain links TRBV6-4 with TRBJ2-2; 11 nucleotides agree with TRBD1. The CDR3 is 16 amino acids. Germline V gene sequence: CDR1 MRHNA, CDR2 SNTAGT. The trim removed 2 bases at V and 2 bases at J, leaving 1 base unmatched. CDR3 amino acids: CASSDGTGGNTGELFF. The DNA of the CDR3 is TGTGCCAGCAGTGACGGGACAGGGGGTAACACCGGGGAGCTGTTTTTT.

DNA for the CDR3: TGTGCCAGCAGTTTACAAGGGGACGCCTACGAGCAGTACTTC. This gives the protein CASSLQGDAYEQYF. The chain is built from TRBV25-1 and TRBJ2-7, with D perhaps assigned TRBD1 or TRBD2 (5 bases each). With 5 bases removed from V and 2 bases from J, the gap between germline ends came to 13 bases. Germline-derived CDR1 and CDR2 are MGHDK and SYGVNS. The CDR3 sequence is 14 residues long.

In this sample, this clonotype turned up many times. This chain uses TRBV7-9 with TRBJ2-7; 8 bases match TRBD1. The CDR3 covers 14 residues. Germline V CDR1 and CDR2: SEHNR, FQNEAQ (reference sequence). Trimming removed 5 bases from V and 4 bases from J; junction bases left unmatched: 7. The CDR3 loop is CASSAGTGRYEQYF. The CDR3 region has the DNA TGTGCCAGCAGCGCCGGGACAGGCCGATACGAGCAGTACTTC.

Many counts were recorded for this clonotype. This chain links TRBV2 with TRBJ1-5; D perhaps matches TRBD1 (5 bases). The V end lost 6 bases, the J end lost 3 bases, and 15 bases lay between the germline ends. The CDR3 totals 15 residues. Germline assignment: CDR1 SNHLY and CDR2 FYNNEI. CDR3 region: CASRLTGDYNQPQHF. In nucleotides, the CDR3 is TGTGCCAGCAGGCTCACAGGAGATTACAATCAGCCCCAGCATTTT.

This clonotype was recorded a few times. The DNA for the CDR3 is TGTGCCAGCAGTAAGACTACAAGCTCCTACGAGCAGTACTTC. Residues: CASSKTTSSYEQYF. V and J are TRBV11-3 and TRBJ2-7, with D possibly matching TRBD2 (5 bases). The CDR3 extends over 14 amino acids. CDR1 and CDR2 from the germline V gene are SGHNT and YENEEA. Trimming removed 6 bases from V and 0 bases from J, with 12 bases in between.